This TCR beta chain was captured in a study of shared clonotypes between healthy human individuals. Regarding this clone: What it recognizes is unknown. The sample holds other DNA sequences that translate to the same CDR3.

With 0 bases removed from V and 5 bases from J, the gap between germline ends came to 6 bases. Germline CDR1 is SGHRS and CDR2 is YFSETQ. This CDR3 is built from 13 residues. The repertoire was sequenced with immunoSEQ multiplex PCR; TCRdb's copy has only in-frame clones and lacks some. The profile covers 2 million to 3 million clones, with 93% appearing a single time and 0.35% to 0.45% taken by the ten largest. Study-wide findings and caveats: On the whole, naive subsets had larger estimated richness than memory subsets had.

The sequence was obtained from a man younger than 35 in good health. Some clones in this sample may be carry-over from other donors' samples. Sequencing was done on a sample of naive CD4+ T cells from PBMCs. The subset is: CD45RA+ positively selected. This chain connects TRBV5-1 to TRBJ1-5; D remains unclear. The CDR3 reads CASSLDGDQPQHF. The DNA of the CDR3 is TGCGCCAGCAGCTTGGATGGGGATCAGCCCCAGCATTTT.